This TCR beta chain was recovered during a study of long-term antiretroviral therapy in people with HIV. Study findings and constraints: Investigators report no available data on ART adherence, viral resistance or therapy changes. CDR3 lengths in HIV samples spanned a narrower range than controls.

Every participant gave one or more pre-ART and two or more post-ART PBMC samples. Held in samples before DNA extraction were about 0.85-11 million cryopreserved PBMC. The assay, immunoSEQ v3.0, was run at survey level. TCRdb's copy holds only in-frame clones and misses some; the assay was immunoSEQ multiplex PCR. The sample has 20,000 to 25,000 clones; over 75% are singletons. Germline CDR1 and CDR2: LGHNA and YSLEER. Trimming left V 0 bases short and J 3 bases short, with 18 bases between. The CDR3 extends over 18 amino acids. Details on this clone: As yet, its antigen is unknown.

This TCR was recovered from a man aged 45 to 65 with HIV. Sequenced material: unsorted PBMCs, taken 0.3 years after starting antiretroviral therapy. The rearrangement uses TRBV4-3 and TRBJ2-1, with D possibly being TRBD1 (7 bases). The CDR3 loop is CASSQDLGGGPNYNEQFF. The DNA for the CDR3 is TGCGCCAGCAGCCAAGATCTAGGAGGGGGCCCGAACTACAATGAGCAGTTCTTC.